What follows are 13 T cell receptor beta chains derived from one specimen sequenced in a study of blood T cell repertoires in COVID-19. This table comes from immunoSEQ multiplex PCR, and its TCRdb copy is limited to in-frame clones, with some not included. In the table there are about 300,000 clones, more than 70% of which are singletons. Specimen: peripheral blood. Receptors were obtained from a man aged 18 to 30 who had recovered from COVID-19.

This chain links TRBV9 with TRBJ2-1, with 12 bases fitting TRBD1. Germline loops: CDR1 SGDLS, CDR2 YYNGEE. V dropped 4 bases and J dropped 1; count of bases not matched to a gene: 3. This CDR3 is 16 amino acids long. The chain's CDR3 is CASSTGQGASYNEQFF. DNA for the CDR3: TGTGCCAGCAGCACGGGACAGGGGGCTTCCTACAATGAGCAGTTCTTC.

This chain links TRBV9 with TRBJ2-1; 7 nucleotides line up with TRBD2. The CDR3 is 16 amino acids. V lost 2 bases to trimming and J lost 0 bases; unmatched junction nucleotides: 5. Germline V gene data show CDR1 as SGDLS and CDR2 as YYNGEE. The CDR3 is CASSVSTSSSYNEQFF. In DNA form, the CDR3 reads TGTGCCAGCAGCGTTTCGACTAGCAGCTCCTACAATGAGCAGTTCTTC.

V usage is TRBV29-1 and J usage is TRBJ1-2, with 7 positions matching TRBD1. The CDR3 spans 13 residues. Germline V CDR1 and CDR2: SQVTM, ANQGSEA. After removal of 7 bases from V and 5 bases from J, the junction contained 10 bases not matched to a gene. CDR3: CSAPETGVYGYTF. In DNA form, the CDR3 reads TGCAGCGCTCCGGAAACAGGGGTTTATGGCTACACCTTC.

J is TRBJ2-1 and V is TRBV18; 13 bases fit TRBD2. V gave up 3 bases and J gave up 4 bases; unmatched junction bases: 3. Germline CDR1 reads KGHSH; CDR2 reads LQKENI. The CDR3 is 16 amino acids. The CDR3 sequence: CASSPPGLAGYNEQFF. The CDR3, as DNA: TGTGCCAGCTCACCCCCGGGACTAGCGGGGTACAATGAGCAGTTCTTC.

V is TRBV30 and J is TRBJ1-5; no reliable D call. Trimming removed 3 bases at V and 9 bases at J, with 9 bases between. The CDR3 consists of 11 residues. From germline, CDR1 is GTSNPN and CDR2 SVGIG (reference sequence). The CDR3 DNA sequence: TGTGCCTGGAGGGGAGCAGGGCCCCAGCATTTT. Protein product: CAWRGAGPQHF.

The chain joins TRBV5-1 to TRBJ2-7; D unresolved. V shed 4 bases and J shed 4 bases, with 9 bases lying between them. Germline lookup yields CDR1 SGHRS and CDR2 YFSETQ. This CDR3 comprises 12 residues. This CDR3 reads CASSILGYEQYF. The DNA of the CDR3 is TGCGCCAGCAGCATCCTCGGGTACGAGCAGTACTTC.

DNA of the CDR3: TGTGCCAGAAGCTTTCGGGGGGGAGAGACCCAGTACTTC. Residues: CARSFRGGETQYF. J is TRBJ2-5 and V is TRBV5-3, with 8 bases matching TRBD2. Being an ORF, TRBV5-3 has a function that is uncertain. Trimming cost V 2 bases and J 4 bases; bases outside gene matches: 1. The CDR3 extends over 13 amino acids.

V gene TRBV6-5 combines with J gene TRBJ1-1; unclear D gene. Looked up from germline, CDR1 is MNHEY and CDR2 is SVGAGI. This CDR3 has 13 amino acids. The germline V and J ends were trimmed by 7 bases and 3 bases, with 12 bases remaining between them. In DNA, the CDR3 is TGTGCCAGCAAGCAATGGAGGGACACTGAAGCTTTCTTT. Translating gives CASKQWRDTEAFF.

This clone was seen more than once but under ten times. The rearrangement links TRBV27 to TRBJ2-7, with D maybe TRBD1 (7 bases). CDR1 and CDR2 (germline): MNHEY, SMNVEV (reference sequence). V shed 4 bases and J shed 6 bases, with 16 bases lying between them. The CDR3 is made up of 14 amino acids. The CDR3 bases are TGTGCCAGCAGTTCCACAGGGGAGGAATGCGAGCAGTACTTC. Translated, it gives CASSSTGEECEQYF.

This rearrangement joins TRBV27 to TRBJ2-7, with TRBD2 matching over 8 bases. In germline, CDR1 is MNHEY, CDR2 SMNVEV (reference sequence). Trimming at V came to 1 base and at J to 0 bases, leaving 5 bases not matched to a gene. This CDR3 spans 16 amino acids. The CDR3 here is CASSLLTAGVSYEQYF. CDR3 nucleotide sequence: TGTGCCAGCAGTTTATTGACAGCGGGAGTCTCCTACGAGCAGTACTTC.

This rearrangement joins TRBV25-1 to TRBJ2-1, with TRBD2 matching 7 bases. The trim removed 0 bases at V and 8 bases at J, leaving 7 bases unmatched. This CDR3 is built from 15 residues. Germline lookup yields CDR1 MGHDK and CDR2 SYGVNS. CDR3 region: CASSEYGGGPDEQFF. The CDR3 region has the DNA TGTGCCAGCAGTGAATATGGGGGAGGGCCTGATGAGCAGTTCTTC.

The rearrangement links TRBV7-9 to TRBJ1-2, with a tentative D call TRBD1 (5 bases). The V end was cut by 5 bases, the J end by 5 bases, with 12 bases between. CDR3 size: 13 residues. Per the germline V gene, CDR1 is SEHNR and CDR2 is FQNEAQ (reference sequence). CDR3 sequence: CASSRLGGYGYTF. The CDR3, as DNA: TGTGCCAGCAGCCGCCTGGGGGGTTATGGCTACACCTTC.

The rearrangement uses TRBV6-6 and TRBJ2-7; D possibly corresponds to TRBD2 (6 bases). The CDR3 runs to 14 residues. Germline assignment: CDR1 MNHNY and CDR2 SVGAGI (reference sequence). Between the trimmed V and J ends, which lost 2 bases and 1 base, there was a span of 9 bases. In DNA form, the CDR3 reads TGTGCCAGCAGTTACGGGGGAGGTTCCTACGAGCAGTACTTC. Protein: CASSYGGGSYEQYF.